This T cell receptor beta chain was identified during a study of blood T cell repertoires in COVID-19. This CDR3 has 16 amino acids. Looked up from germline, CDR1 is ENHRY and CDR2 is SYGVKD. V was pared by 5 bases and J by 1 base, with 10 bases of the junction left unmatched. Sequencing was performed with immunoSEQ multiplex PCR; in TCRdb, only in-frame clones are kept and a portion is missing. The sample shows about 190,000 clones, 70% to 90% of them seen only once. The V and J genes are TRBV10-3 and TRBJ2-7, with TRBD2 matching over 8 bases. This clonotype originated in a young man with acute or convalescent COVID-19. Sequenced material: peripheral blood. CDR3 protein: CAISLTSDRSSYEQYF. The CDR3, as DNA: TGTGCCATCAGTTTGACTAGCGATCGGAGTTCCTACGAGCAGTACTTC.